Following are 5 T cell receptor beta chains from one sample sequenced in a study of T cell clonotyping in hematopoietic cell transplantation. This table comes from immunoSEQ multiplex PCR, and its TCRdb copy is limited to in-frame clones, with some not included. The sample yields under 30,000 clones, more than 85% seen once. The sequencing used PBMCs, collected 100 days after allogeneic stem cell transplant. These receptors all come from a female patient aged 50 to 60 who had an allogeneic stem cell transplant from a related donor, so the T cells may come from the graft donor. Some clones in this sample may be carry-over from other donors' samples.

J is TRBJ1-5 and V is TRBV2, with D unresolved. Germline lookup yields CDR1 SNHLY and CDR2 FYNNEI. The CDR3 has 16 amino acids. Trimming cost V 6 bases and J 0 bases, with 15 bases left between them. The CDR3 coding sequence is TGTGCCAGCAGGGAACGGGGTACTTATAGCAATCAGCCCCAGCATTTT. It encodes CASRERGTYSNQPQHF.

The chain employs TRBV14 and TRBJ1-2; D unresolved. Germline CDR1 SGHDN, CDR2 FVKESK. The CDR3 sequence is 15 residues long. The V end was cut by 2 bases, the J end by 4 bases, with 14 bases between. The CDR3 DNA is TGTGCCAGCAGCCAAAGTTATATACAGTTCTATGGCTACACCTTC. Its protein is CASSQSYIQFYGYTF.

This clone came up a few times. The chain links TRBV10-3 to TRBJ2-2; no definite D call. The CDR3 sequence is 14 residues long. Germline CDR1 ENHRY, CDR2 SYGVKD. The germline V and J ends were trimmed by 4 bases and 4 bases, with 10 bases remaining between them. CDR3 residues: CAISALDTTGELFF. In DNA, the CDR3 is TGTGCCATCAGTGCTTTAGACACCACCGGGGAGCTGTTTTTT.

This chain links TRBV30 with TRBJ1-2; unclear D gene. The CDR3 spans 13 residues. Germline CDR1 and CDR2: GTSNPN and SVGIG (reference sequence). The V end was cut by 2 bases, the J end by 5 bases, with 12 bases between. The CDR3: CAWSPRTDYGYTF. The CDR3 region has the DNA TGTGCCTGGAGTCCTCGGACGGATTATGGCTACACCTTC.

V usage is TRBV30 and J usage is TRBJ2-7, with TRBD1 matching over 7 bases. CDR3 length equals 13 residues. Germline V gene sequence: CDR1 GTSNPN, CDR2 SVGIG (reference sequence). The ends lost 2 bases at V and 0 bases at J; junction bases unmatched: 1. The CDR3 sequence: CAWSTGASYEQYF. DNA of the CDR3: TGTGCCTGGAGTACAGGGGCCTCCTACGAGCAGTACTTC. Drawing the rest from reference TRBV30 and TRBJ2-7, the complete variable domain is SQTIHQWPATLVQPVGSPLSLECTVEGTSNPNLYWYRQAAGRGLQLLFYSVGIGQISSEVPQNLSASRPQDRQFILSSKKLLLSDSGFYLCAWSTGASYEQYFGPGTRLTVT.